Sequencing of this TCR beta chain was carried out in a study of OX40 agonist ivuxolimab in advanced cancers. Study overall: With ivuxolimab, an agonistic anti-OX40 (CD134) antibody, patients were treated. Cohort: roughly 79% men, mean age 60, aged about 23 to 80.

TCRdb's table, derived via immunoSEQ multiplex PCR, lists solely in-frame clones and lacks some. Among fewer than 30,000 clones listed, around 79% were seen once. Peripheral blood came from all dose cohorts at three timepoints. Germline CDR1 and CDR2: SNHLY and FYNNEI. The CDR3 totals 12 residues. V was shortened by 5 bases and J by 5 bases, with 9 bases between the two germline ends. This clone appeared once. V usage is TRBV2 and J usage is TRBJ1-1, with a possible D match to TRBD1 (5 bases). Sample: CD4+ or CD8+ T cells sorted from blood, taken in a trial of the OX40 agonist ivuxolimab. This receptor was taken from an adult with an advanced solid tumor such as melanoma, head and neck, liver or kidney cancer. The CDR3 coding sequence is TGTGCCAGCAGTCCTCGGGGGACTGAAGCTTTCTTT. It is translated as CASSPRGTEAFF.